This TCR beta chain was captured in a study of T cells after yellow fever vaccination. Study as a whole: Those fractions that held only low numbers of cells were prepared using the SMART-Seq v4 Ultra Low Input RNA kit.

CDR3 length: 15 amino acids. In germline, CDR1 is SGHNT, CDR2 YYREEE (reference sequence). V was clipped by 2 bases and J by 4 bases, with 15 bases between them. In regard to this clonotype: Its cognate antigen is unknown.

TCRdb re-called the 5' RACE reads through MiXCR, storing one row per CDR3 protein. Altogether a few hundred thousand distinct CDR3 sequences are present, around 13% being singletons, with the ten largest covering around 0.49%. Study results and caveats: Researchers cautioned that FACS-sorted repertoires could harbor abundant clonotypes contaminating from the bulk population.

This chain connects TRBV5-4 to TRBJ2-5; weak D call: TRBD1 (6 bases). The sample consisted of CD4+ T cells sorted from PBMCs, taken 45 days after the yellow fever booster vaccination. The TCR comes from a man aged 25 to 45 who received the YFV17D yellow fever vaccine. CDR3 nucleotides: TGTGCCAGCAGCTTCGGACAGTCAGGCCTAGAGACCCAGTACTTC. This sequence encodes CASSFGQSGLETQYF.